This T cell receptor beta chain was captured by sequencing in a study of blood T cell repertoires in COVID-19. Study summary: Donors in the United States, Italy and Spain gave samples during acute or convalescent COVID-19. The cDNA or gDNA used as material had been derived from T cells, B-cell-depleted T cells, or PBMCs.

Repertoires were generated with immunoSEQ multiplex PCR, while TCRdb's copy carries only in-frame clones and drops some. Among approximately 29,000 clones listed, roughly nine tenths were seen once. The CDR3 runs to 15 residues. Germline V gene lookup returns CDR1 LNHDA and CDR2 SQIVND (reference sequence). Trimming removed 6 bases from V and 2 bases from J, with 17 bases in between. Sequencing was performed on peripheral blood. The V gene is TRBV19, the J gene TRBJ2-7, with D perhaps TRBD2 (5 bases). This receptor was obtained from a man in his 70s with active COVID-19. The CDR3 DNA is TGTGCCAGTAGCACCCGGGGAATTGGGACCTACGAGCAGTACTTC. It encodes CASSTRGIGTYEQYF.